A selection of T cell receptor beta chains follows, all from one sample in a study of shared clonotypes between healthy human individuals. The method was immunoSEQ multiplex PCR; TCRdb's version includes in-frame clones alone and lacks a portion of them. Among about 2.4 million clones listed, over 85% were seen once. What was sequenced was naive CD4+ T cells sorted from blood. The receptors come from a man aged 18 to 29 in good health. CDR3s include the opening cysteine and the closing phenylalanine or tryptophan. Each record gives: J gene, V gene, D gene, clone size, CDR3 protein, CDR3 DNA. A D gene is named only where the DNA matches it firmly. Clone size is given for some rows only: seen once, a few or many times, or a class if the clone is expanded.

J: TRBJ1-5
V: TRBV4-1
D: NA
size: NA
CDR3: CASSQEGKGANQPQHF
DNA: TGCGCCAGCAGCCAAGAAGGGAAAGGGGCCAATCAGCCCCAGCATTTT

J: TRBJ2-5
V: TRBV28
D: TRBD1
size: once
CDR3: CASRSTGGQETQYF
DNA: TGTGCCAGCAGAAGCACAGGGGGCCAAGAGACCCAGTACTTC

J: TRBJ1-2
V: TRBV28
D: TRBD1
size: NA
CDR3: CASSLSKGANYGYTF
DNA: TGTGCCAGCAGTTTATCTAAGGGGGCAAACTATGGCTACACCTTC

J: TRBJ1-5
V: TRBV7-9
D: TRBD1
size: once
CDR3: CASSSGTASNQPQHF
DNA: TGTGCCAGCAGCTCCGGGACAGCGAGCAATCAGCCCCAGCATTTT

J: TRBJ2-2
V: TRBV18
D: NA
size: NA
CDR3: CASSQTSGQVGSGGELFF
DNA: TGTGCCAGCTCACAAACCAGCGGACAAGTCGGCTCAGGCGGGGAGCTGTTTTTT

J: TRBJ2-3
V: TRBV7-2
D: NA
size: NA
CDR3: CASTLQYF
DNA: TGTGCCAGCACCCTGCAGTATTTT

J: TRBJ2-5
V: TRBV18
D: NA
size: NA
CDR3: CASSPAEETQYF
DNA: TGTGCCAGCTCACCAGCCGAAGAGACCCAGTACTTC

J: TRBJ2-1
V: TRBV7-6
D: NA
size: NA
CDR3: CASSLWTTLSYNEQFF
DNA: TGTGCCAGCAGCTTGTGGACCACTCTCTCCTACAATGAGCAGTTCTTC

J: TRBJ2-7
V: TRBV5-6
D: TRBD1
size: NA
CDR3: CASSLPTGGEQYF
DNA: TGTGCCAGCAGCTTACCGACAGGGGGTGAGCAGTACTTC

J: TRBJ2-1
V: TRBV10-3
D: TRBD2
size: NA
CDR3: CAISDGLVDEQFF
DNA: TGTGCCATCAGTGATGGACTAGTGGATGAGCAGTTCTTC

J: TRBJ2-3
V: TRBV9
D: TRBD2
size: NA
CDR3: CASSVGTSGGASADTQYF
DNA: TGTGCCAGCAGCGTAGGGACTAGCGGGGGGGCCAGTGCGGATACGCAGTATTTT

J: TRBJ1-1
V: TRBV6-1
D: NA
size: NA
CDR3: CASTKGHGTEAFF
DNA: TGTGCCAGCACTAAGGGCCATGGCACTGAAGCTTTCTTT

J: TRBJ2-7
V: TRBV7-6
D: NA
size: NA
CDR3: CASSPTREPNEQYF
DNA: TGTGCCAGCAGCCCTACCCGGGAGCCCAACGAGCAGTACTTC

J: TRBJ2-7
V: TRBV11-2
D: TRBD1
size: NA
CDR3: CASSSTGAYEQYF
DNA: TGTGCCAGCAGCTCTACAGGGGCCTACGAGCAGTACTTC

J: TRBJ2-7
V: TRBV5-5
D: NA
size: NA
CDR3: CASSLAPGPRGTQYEQYF
DNA: TGTGCCAGCAGCTTGGCCCCCGGGCCCAGGGGCACCCAATACGAGCAGTACTTC

J: TRBJ2-5
V: TRBV4-2
D: TRBD2
size: NA
CDR3: CASSFSGTYQETQYF
DNA: TGTGCCAGCAGCTTTAGCGGGACGTACCAAGAGACCCAGTACTTC

J: TRBJ1-4
V: TRBV5-4
D: NA
size: NA
CDR3: CASSLAGTNEKLFF
DNA: TGTGCCAGCAGCTTGGCGGGCACTAATGAAAAACTGTTTTTT

J: TRBJ2-7
V: TRBV6-5
D: TRBD1
size: NA
CDR3: CASSYAGTGRTYEQYF
DNA: TGTGCCAGCAGTTACGCTGGGACAGGACGAACCTACGAGCAGTACTTC

J: TRBJ1-3
V: TRBV7-8
D: TRBD1
size: NA
CDR3: CASSLAGQGKRNTIYF
DNA: TGTGCCAGCAGCTTAGCGGGACAGGGTAAAAGAAACACCATATATTTT

J: TRBJ2-5
V: TRBV2
D: NA
size: NA
CDR3: CASSEVSRPGETQYF
DNA: TGTGCCAGCAGTGAAGTGAGTCGGCCTGGGGAGACCCAGTACTTC

J: TRBJ2-3
V: TRBV7-2
D: NA
size: NA
CDR3: CASSLGPGTSTDTQYF
DNA: TGTGCCAGCAGCTTGGGGCCGGGCACAAGCACAGATACGCAGTATTTT

J: TRBJ2-5
V: TRBV5-4
D: TRBD1
size: NA
CDR3: CASSLGTGGGQETQYF
DNA: TGTGCCAGCAGCTTGGGGACAGGGGGAGGCCAAGAGACCCAGTACTTC

J: TRBJ2-5
V: TRBV11-2
D: TRBD1
size: NA
CDR3: CASSSSQGEETQYF
DNA: TGTGCCAGCAGCTCGTCACAGGGGGAAGAGACCCAGTACTTC

J: TRBJ1-1
V: TRBV6-1
D: NA
size: NA
CDR3: CASREAGGNTEAFF
DNA: TGTGCCAGCAGAGAAGCGGGAGGGAACACTGAAGCTTTCTTT

J: TRBJ2-2
V: TRBV4-1
D: NA
size: NA
CDR3: CASSQAPGTETNTGELFF
DNA: TGCGCCAGCAGCCAAGCGCCCGGGACGGAGACGAACACCGGGGAGCTGTTTTTT